This T cell receptor (beta chain) was profiled in a study of T cell repertoires in cytomegalovirus infection. Across the whole study: Public TCR beta signature analysis indicated the presence of both CMV infection and matching HLA type.

Germline CDR1 SGHNT, CDR2 YENEEA. Trimming removed 5 bases from V and 0 bases from J, with 17 bases in between. The CDR3 loop spans 17 amino acids. Via MiXCR, TCRdb re-called the reads, giving one row per CDR3 protein. This repertoire shows 450,000 to 650,000 distinct CDR3 sequences, 35% to 50% found once; its top ten account for 48%. A few counts support this clonotype. Its antigen remains unknown. The sequence derives from a human donor in good health (CMV status not recorded). Some clones in this sample may be carry-over from other donors' samples. The starting material was cultured PBMCs, obtained from culture after CMV antigen stimulation. The rearrangement joins TRBV11-3 to TRBJ1-5, with D possibly TRBD1 on 5 matching bases. CDR3: CASSRNLTGNSNQPQHF. DNA of the CDR3: TGTGCCAGCAGCCGAAACCTCACAGGAAATAGCAATCAGCCCCAGCATTTT.